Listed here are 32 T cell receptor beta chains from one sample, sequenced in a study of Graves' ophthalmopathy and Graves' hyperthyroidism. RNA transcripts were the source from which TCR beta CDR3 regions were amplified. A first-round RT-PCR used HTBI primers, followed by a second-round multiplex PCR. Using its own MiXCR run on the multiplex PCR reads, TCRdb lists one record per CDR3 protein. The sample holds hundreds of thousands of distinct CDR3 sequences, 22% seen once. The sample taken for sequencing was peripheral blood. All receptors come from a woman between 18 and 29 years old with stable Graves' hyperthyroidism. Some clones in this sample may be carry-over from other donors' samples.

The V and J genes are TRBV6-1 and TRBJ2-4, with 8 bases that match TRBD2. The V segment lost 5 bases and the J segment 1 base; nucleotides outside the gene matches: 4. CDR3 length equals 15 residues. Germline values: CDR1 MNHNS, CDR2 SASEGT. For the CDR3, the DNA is TGTGCCAGCAGTACCGGGGGGGGTGCCAAAAACATTCAGTACTTC. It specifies CASSTGGGAKNIQYF.

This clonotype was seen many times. For the CDR3, the DNA is TGTGCCAGCAGCGACCGACTAGCGGGCTACGAGCAGTACTTC. It is translated as CASSDRLAGYEQYF. This chain joins TRBV27 and TRBJ2-7; 10 nucleotides match TRBD2. The junction had 5 bases not matched to a gene; V was cut back by 6 bases and J by 3 bases. The germline CDR1 and CDR2 sequences are MNHEY and SMNVEV (reference sequence). The CDR3 is 14 residues long.

The chain's CDR3 is CASSLDWGQFSEAFF. The CDR3 coding sequence is TGTGCCAGCAGCTTAGATTGGGGGCAGTTCTCTGAAGCTTTCTTT. This chain uses TRBV11-2 with TRBJ1-1; D is possibly TRBD1 (6 bases). Trimming shortened V by 0 bases and J by 6 bases, and 14 bases separated the two germline ends. CDR1 and CDR2 from the germline V gene are SGHAT and FQNNGV. The CDR3 length is 15 residues.

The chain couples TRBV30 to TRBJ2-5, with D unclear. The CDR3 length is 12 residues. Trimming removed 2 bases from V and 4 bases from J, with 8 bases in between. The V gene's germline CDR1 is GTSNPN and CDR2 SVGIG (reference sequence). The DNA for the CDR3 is TGTGCCTGGAGTCCAGTTGCAGAGACCCAGTACTTC. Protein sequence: CAWSPVAETQYF.

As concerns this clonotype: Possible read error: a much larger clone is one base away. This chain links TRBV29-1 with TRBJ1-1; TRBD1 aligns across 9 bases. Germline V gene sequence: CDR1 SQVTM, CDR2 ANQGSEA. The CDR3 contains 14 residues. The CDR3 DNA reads TGCAGCGTTGAAAAAGGGACAGGGAACACTGAAGCTTGCTTT. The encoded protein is CSVEKGTGNTEACF.

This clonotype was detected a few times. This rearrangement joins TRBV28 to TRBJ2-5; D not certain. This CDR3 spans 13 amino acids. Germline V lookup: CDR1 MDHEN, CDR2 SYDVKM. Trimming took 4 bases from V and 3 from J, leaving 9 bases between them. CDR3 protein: CASSSAVKETQYF. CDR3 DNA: TGTGCCAGCAGTTCGGCAGTGAAAGAGACCCAGTACTTC.

The chain's CDR3 is CASSLGRTAGNTIYF. The CDR3 DNA is TGTGCCAGCAGCTTAGGCCGGACAGCTGGAAACACCATATATTTT. The rearrangement joins TRBV11-2 to TRBJ1-3; D possibly corresponds to TRBD1 (6 bases). Trimming took 1 base from V and 2 from J, leaving 9 bases between them. Germline CDR1 reads SGHAT; CDR2 reads FQNNGV. The CDR3 has 15 residues.

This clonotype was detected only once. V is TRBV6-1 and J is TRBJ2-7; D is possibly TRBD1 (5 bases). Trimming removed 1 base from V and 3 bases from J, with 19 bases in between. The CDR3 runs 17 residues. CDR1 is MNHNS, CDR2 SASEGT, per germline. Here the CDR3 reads CASSEGVVVQAVYEQYF. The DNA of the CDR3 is TGTGCCAGCAGTGAAGGGGTGGTGGTACAGGCGGTCTACGAGCAGTACTTC.

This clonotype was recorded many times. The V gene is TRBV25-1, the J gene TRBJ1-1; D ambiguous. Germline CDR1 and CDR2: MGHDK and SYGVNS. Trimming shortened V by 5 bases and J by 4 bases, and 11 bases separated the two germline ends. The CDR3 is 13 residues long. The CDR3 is CASSPPGPTEAFF. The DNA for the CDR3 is TGTGCCAGCAGTCCCCCAGGCCCCACTGAAGCTTTCTTT. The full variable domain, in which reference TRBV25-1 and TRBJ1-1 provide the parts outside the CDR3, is EADIYQTPRYLVIGTGKKITLECSQTMGHDKMYWYQQDPGMELHLIHYSYGVNSTEKGDLSSESTVSRIRTEHFPLTLESARPSHTSQYLCASSPPGPTEAFFGQGTRLTVV.

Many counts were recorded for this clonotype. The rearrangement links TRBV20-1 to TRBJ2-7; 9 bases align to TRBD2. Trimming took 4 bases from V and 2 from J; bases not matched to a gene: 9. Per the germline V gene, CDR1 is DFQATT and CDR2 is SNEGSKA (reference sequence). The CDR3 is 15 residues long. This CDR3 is CSAILLAGTTYEQYF. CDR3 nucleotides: TGCAGTGCTATTTTACTAGCGGGTACCACCTACGAGCAGTACTTC.

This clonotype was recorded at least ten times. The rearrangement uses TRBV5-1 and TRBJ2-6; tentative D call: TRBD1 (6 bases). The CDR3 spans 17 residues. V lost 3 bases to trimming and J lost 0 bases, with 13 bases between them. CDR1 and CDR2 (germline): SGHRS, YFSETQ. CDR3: CASSSIRTDSGANVLTF. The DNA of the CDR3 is TGCGCCAGCAGCTCCATACGGACAGACTCTGGGGCCAACGTCCTGACTTTC.

CDR3: CSVSPGRGSNQPQHF. DNA for the CDR3: TGCAGCGTTAGCCCCGGCAGGGGATCCAATCAGCCCCAGCATTTT. This sequence joins TRBV29-1 and TRBJ1-5, with a possible D match to TRBD1 (6 bases). The germline V and J ends were trimmed by 5 bases and 3 bases, with 17 bases remaining between them. Germline V gene data show CDR1 as SQVTM and CDR2 as ANQGSEA. The CDR3 sequence is 15 residues long.

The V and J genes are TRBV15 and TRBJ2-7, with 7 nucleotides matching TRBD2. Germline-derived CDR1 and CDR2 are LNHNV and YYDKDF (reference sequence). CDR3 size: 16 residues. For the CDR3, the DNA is TGTGCCACCAGCAGAGATGGTGGCGGGAGTACCTACGAGCAGTGCGTC. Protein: CATSRDGGGSTYEQCV.

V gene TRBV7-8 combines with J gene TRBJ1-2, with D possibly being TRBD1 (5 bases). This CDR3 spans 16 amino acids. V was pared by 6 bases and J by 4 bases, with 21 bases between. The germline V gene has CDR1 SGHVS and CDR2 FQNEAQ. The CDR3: CASSWGRREPSYGYTF. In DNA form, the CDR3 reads TGTGCCAGCAGTTGGGGCCGACGGGAGCCTTCCTATGGCTACACCTTC.

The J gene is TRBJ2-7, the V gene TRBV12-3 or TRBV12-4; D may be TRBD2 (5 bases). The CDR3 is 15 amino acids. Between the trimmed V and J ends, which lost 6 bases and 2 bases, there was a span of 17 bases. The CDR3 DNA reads TGTGCCAGCAGCCCAACTAGGCAGATTACCTACGAGCAGTACTTC. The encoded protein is CASSPTRQITYEQYF.

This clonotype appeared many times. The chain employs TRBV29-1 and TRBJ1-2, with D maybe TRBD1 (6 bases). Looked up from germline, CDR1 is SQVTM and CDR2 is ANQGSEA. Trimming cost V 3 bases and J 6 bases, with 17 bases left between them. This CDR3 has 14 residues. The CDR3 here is CSVDLRGGFDGYTF. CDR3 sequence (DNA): TGCAGCGTTGATTTACGAGGGGGGTTCGATGGCTACACCTTC.

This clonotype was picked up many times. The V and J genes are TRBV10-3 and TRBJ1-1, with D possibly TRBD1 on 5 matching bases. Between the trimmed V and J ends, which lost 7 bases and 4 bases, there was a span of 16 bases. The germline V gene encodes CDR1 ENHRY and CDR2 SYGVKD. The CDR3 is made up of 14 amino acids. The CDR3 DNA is TGTGCCATCACCTACGGAGGGGAGAGCACTGAAGCTTTCTTT. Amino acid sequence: CAITYGGESTEAFF.

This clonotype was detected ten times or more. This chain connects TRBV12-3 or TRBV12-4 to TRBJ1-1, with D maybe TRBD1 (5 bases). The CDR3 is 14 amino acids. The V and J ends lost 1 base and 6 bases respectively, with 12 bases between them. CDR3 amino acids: CASSLGGLGAEAFF. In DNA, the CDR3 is TGTGCCAGCAGTTTAGGGGGGTTGGGCGCTGAAGCTTTCTTT.

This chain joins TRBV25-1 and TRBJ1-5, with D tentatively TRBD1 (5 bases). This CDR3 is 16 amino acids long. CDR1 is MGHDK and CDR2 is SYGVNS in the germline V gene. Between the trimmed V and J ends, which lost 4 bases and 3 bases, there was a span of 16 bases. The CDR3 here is CASSGEGAGLNQPQHF. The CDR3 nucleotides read TGTGCCAGCAGTGGCGAAGGGGCTGGCCTCAATCAGCCCCAGCATTTT. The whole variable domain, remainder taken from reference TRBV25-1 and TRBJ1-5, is EADIYQTPRYLVIGTGKKITLECSQTMGHDKMYWYQQDPGMELHLIHYSYGVNSTEKGDLSSESTVSRIRTEHFPLTLESARPSHTSQYLCASSGEGAGLNQPQHFGDGTRLSIL.

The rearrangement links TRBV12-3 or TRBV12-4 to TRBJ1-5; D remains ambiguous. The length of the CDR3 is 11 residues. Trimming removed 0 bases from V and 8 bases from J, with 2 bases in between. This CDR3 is CASSLAEPQHF. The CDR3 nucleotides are TGTGCCAGCAGTTTAGCTGAGCCCCAGCATTTT.

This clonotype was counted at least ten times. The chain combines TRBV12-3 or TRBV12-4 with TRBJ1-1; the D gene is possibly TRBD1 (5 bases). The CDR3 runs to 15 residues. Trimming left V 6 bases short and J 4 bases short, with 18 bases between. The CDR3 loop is CASSSQMGLFTEAFF. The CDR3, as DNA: TGTGCCAGCAGCTCCCAGATGGGGCTGTTCACTGAAGCTTTCTTT.

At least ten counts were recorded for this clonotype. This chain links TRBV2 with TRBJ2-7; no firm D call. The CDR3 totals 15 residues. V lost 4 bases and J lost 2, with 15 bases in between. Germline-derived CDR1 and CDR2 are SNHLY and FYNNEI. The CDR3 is CASSGWNPRTYEQYF. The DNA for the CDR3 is TGTGCCAGCAGTGGATGGAATCCCCGCACCTACGAGCAGTACTTC.

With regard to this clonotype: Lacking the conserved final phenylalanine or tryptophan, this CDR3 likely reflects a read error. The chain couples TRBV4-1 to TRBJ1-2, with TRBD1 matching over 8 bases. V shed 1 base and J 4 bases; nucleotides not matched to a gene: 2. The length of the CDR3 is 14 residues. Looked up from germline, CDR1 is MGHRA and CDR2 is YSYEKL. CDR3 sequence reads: CASSQAGQGYGYTY. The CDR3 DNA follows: TGCGCCAGCAGCCAAGCTGGACAGGGCTATGGCTACACCTAC.

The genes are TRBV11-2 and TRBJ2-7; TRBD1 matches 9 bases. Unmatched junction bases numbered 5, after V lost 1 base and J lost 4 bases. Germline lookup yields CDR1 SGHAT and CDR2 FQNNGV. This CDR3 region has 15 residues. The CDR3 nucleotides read TGTGCCAGCAGCTTAGCCTCGGGACAGGGTTACGAGCAGTACTTC. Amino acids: CASSLASGQGYEQYF.

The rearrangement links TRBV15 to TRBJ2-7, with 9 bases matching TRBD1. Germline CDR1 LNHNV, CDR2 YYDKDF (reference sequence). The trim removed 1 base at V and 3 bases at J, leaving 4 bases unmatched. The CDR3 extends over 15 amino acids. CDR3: CATSRARTGDYEQYF. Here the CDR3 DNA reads TGTGCCACCAGCAGAGCTCGGACAGGGGACTACGAGCAGTACTTC.

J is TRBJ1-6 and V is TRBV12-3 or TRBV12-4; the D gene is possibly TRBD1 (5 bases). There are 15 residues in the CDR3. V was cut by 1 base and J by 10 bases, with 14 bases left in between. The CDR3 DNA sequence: TGTGCCAGCAGTTTAGGGGGACGGCCGGGATCACCCCTCCACTTT. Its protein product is CASSLGGRPGSPLHF.

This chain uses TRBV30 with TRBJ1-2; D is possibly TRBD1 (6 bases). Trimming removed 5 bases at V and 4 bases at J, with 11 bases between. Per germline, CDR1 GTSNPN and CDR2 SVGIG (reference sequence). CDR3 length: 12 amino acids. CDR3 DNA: TGTGCCTGGGACCGGGACATCTATGGCTACACCTTC. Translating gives CAWDRDIYGYTF.

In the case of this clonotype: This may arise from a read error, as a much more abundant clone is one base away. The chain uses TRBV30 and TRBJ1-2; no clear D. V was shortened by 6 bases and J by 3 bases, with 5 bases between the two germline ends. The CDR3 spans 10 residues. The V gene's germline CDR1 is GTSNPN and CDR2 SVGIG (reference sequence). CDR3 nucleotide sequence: TGTGCCTGCGGGGACTATGGCTACACCTTC. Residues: CACGDYGYTF.

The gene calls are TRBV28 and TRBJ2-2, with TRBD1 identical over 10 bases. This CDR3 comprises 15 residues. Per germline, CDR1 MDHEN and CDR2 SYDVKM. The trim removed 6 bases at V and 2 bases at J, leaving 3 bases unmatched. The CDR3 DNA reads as TGTGCCAGCAGGATGACAGGGGGCAACACCGGGGAGCTGTTTTTT. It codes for CASRMTGGNTGELFF.

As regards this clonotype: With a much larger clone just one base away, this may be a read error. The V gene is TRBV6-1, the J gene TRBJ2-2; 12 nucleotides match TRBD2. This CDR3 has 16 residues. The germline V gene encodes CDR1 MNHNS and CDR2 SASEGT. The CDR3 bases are TGTGCCAGCAGTGGGACTAGCGGGGCGAACACCGGGGAGCTGTGTTTT. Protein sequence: CASSGTSGANTGELCF.

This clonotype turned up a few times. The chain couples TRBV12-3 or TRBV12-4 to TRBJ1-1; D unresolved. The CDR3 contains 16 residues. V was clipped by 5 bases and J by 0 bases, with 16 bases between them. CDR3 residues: CASSPRSAVLNTEAFF. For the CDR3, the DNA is TGTGCCAGCAGTCCCCGCTCAGCAGTTCTGAACACTGAAGCTTTCTTT.

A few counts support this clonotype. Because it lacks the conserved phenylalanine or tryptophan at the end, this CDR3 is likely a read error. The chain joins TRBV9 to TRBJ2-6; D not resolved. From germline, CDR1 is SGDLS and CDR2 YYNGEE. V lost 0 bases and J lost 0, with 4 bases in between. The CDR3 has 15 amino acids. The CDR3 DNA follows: TGTGCCAGCAGCGTAGATTCCTCTGGGGCCAACGTCCTGACTTCC. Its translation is CASSVDSSGANVLTS.